This T cell receptor beta chain was sequenced during a study of cytomegalovirus exposure and HLA in healthy donors. Libraries were prepared by immunoSEQ multiplex PCR; TCRdb keeps only in-frame clonotypes and omits some of them. The sample includes some 68,000 clones, more than 95% seen only once; the top ten take over 2%. This CDR3 is 16 amino acids long. The germline V gene has CDR1 SGDLS and CDR2 YYNGEE. The V and J ends lost 3 bases and 1 base respectively, with 14 bases between them. This chain joins TRBV9 and TRBJ1-3; D perhaps matches TRBD1 (5 bases). The clonotype was recovered from a man between 18 and 35 years old in good health and CMV-seronegative. The sequenced sample consisted of PBMCs. The DNA for the CDR3 is TGTGCCAGCAGCGGGAGAGGCGGGGGGTCTGGAAACACCATATATTTT. Translated: CASSGRGGGSGNTIYF.